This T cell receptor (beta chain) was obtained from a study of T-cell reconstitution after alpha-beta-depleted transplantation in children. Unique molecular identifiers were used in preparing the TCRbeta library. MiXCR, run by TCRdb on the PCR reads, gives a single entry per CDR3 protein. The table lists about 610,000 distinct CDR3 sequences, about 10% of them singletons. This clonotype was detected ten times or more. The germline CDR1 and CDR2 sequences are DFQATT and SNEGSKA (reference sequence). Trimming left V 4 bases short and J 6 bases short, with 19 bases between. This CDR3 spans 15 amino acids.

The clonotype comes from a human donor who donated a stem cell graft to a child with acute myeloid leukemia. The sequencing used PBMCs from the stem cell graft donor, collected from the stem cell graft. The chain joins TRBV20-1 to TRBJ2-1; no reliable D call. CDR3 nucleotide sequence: TGCAGTGCTAATGGGGAAAGGACGTACCCCAATGAGCAGTTCTTC. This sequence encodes CSANGERTYPNEQFF.